The T cell receptor beta chain described here comes from a study of blood T cells in healthy people across ages. General study results and limits: Possibly confounding the expanded clonotype changes was the fact that donor CMV status was unknown. It was the long-lived donors that had more naive CD4+ cells and higher diversity than aged donors.

Notes on this clonotype: The antigen is not known.

Alongside a J-beta primer mix, a sample-barcoded 5' primer served in a second PCR lasting 7 to 11 cycles. Any given sample supplied a minimum of 2.5 million CDR3-containing paired-end reads. A single record per CDR3 protein comes from TCRdb applying MiXCR to the 5' RACE reads. Altogether about 940,000 distinct CDR3 sequences are present, roughly 50% being singletons, with the ten largest covering around an eighth. The germline V gene has CDR1 LGHDT and CDR2 YNNKEL (reference sequence). V was cut by 4 bases and J by 7 bases, with 14 bases left in between. The CDR3 spans 15 residues. The clonotype originates from a man younger than 40 in good health. Sequenced sample: blood. J is TRBJ1-6 and V is TRBV3-1; tentative D call: TRBD1 (5 bases). As DNA, the CDR3 is TGTGCCAGCAGCCGCGTGGCAGGGTCGAATTCACCCCTCCACTTT. This translates into CASSRVAGSNSPLHF.